This T cell receptor (beta chain) came from a study of T cell responses to AZD1222 COVID-19 vaccine. Study-level points and caveats: Reports say nearly half of spike-specific TCRs go after unmutated variant regions.

CDR1 and CDR2 (germline): KGHSH, LQKENI. The CDR3 contains 16 residues. V was shortened by 2 bases and J by 0 bases, with 8 bases between the two germline ends. Generated by immunoSEQ multiplex PCR, the TCRdb table keeps only in-frame clones and is missing some. The table includes under 150,000 clones, around nine tenths detected once. In the case of this clone: No antigen is known for it.

The sequences come from peripheral blood, collected on day 0 of MenACWY control vaccination. This chain joins TRBV18 and TRBJ1-6; D is undetermined. This TCR was recovered from an adult in good health. The CDR3: CASSPTASSYNSPLHF. CDR3 DNA sequence: TGTGCCAGCTCACCAACAGCCAGCTCCTATAATTCACCCCTCCACTTT.